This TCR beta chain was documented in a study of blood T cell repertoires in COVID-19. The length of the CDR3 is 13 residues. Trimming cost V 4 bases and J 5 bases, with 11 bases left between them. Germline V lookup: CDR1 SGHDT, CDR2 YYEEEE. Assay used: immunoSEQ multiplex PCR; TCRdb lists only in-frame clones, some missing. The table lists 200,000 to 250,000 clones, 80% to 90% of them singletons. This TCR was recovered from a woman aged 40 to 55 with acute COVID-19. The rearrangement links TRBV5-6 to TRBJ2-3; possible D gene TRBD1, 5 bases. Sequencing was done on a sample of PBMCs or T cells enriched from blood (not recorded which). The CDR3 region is CASSKDTKDTQYF. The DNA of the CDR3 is TGTGCCAGCAGCAAGGACACCAAAGATACGCAGTATTTT.